This TCR beta chain stems from a study of T cells in Graves' hyperthyroidism and ophthalmopathy. Using RNA transcripts as the source, TCR beta CDR3 regions were amplified. The TCR CDR3 was amplified in a first-round RT-PCR using the HTBI primer set. TCRdb itself ran the multiplex PCR reads through MiXCR, one entry per CDR3 protein. The sample carries fewer than 350,000 distinct CDR3 sequences, 15% to 20% recorded once. Germline CDR1 and CDR2: SGHRS and YFSETQ. V was shortened by 2 bases and J by 3 bases, with 9 bases between the two germline ends. The CDR3 runs 13 residues. This clonotype was recorded many times. Exclusion of patients followed from uncontrolled infection, other autoimmune disease, pregnancy or lactation.

The receptor comes from a woman between 40 and 50 years old with Graves' ophthalmopathy. Sequencing input: blood. V is TRBV5-1 and J is TRBJ2-7; the D gene is possibly TRBD2 (6 bases). This chain's CDR3 is CASSFAAGYEQYF. Here the CDR3 DNA reads TGCGCCAGCAGCTTTGCAGCGGGCTACGAGCAGTACTTC.